This T cell receptor (beta chain) was found in a study of blood T cell repertoires in COVID-19. Original processing notes: Researchers report that nucleated cell counts were estimated from reference gene primer amplification. Profiled with immunoSEQ multiplex PCR; TCRdb holds only in-frame clones, not every one. V, J and clone size derive from that table, while D and trimming were established from the DNA sequence. Of about 300,000 clones listed, about 85% are singletons. Germline lookup yields CDR1 KGHSH and CDR2 LQKENI. The CDR3 sequence is 17 residues long. V lost 5 bases to trimming and J lost 2 bases; unmatched junction nucleotides: 13. Clinical history reported by participants formed the basis on which cohorts were assigned.

The sequenced material came from PBMCs or T cells enriched from blood (not recorded which). This chain joins TRBV18 and TRBJ1-1, with 8 bases aligning to TRBD1. The source is a woman aged 25-40 years who had recovered from COVID-19. The CDR3 region has the DNA TGTGCCAGCTCAGGCCTTCAGGGGGCCCATTTTAACACTGAAGCTTTCTTT. The encoded protein is CASSGLQGAHFNTEAFF.